The sequence of this T cell receptor (beta chain) was determined in a study of T-cell memory formation after mild COVID-19. CDR1 DFQATT and CDR2 SNEGSKA come from the germline V gene (reference sequence). The CDR3 loop spans 15 amino acids. V was pared by 6 bases and J by 2 bases, with 11 bases of the junction left unmatched. TCRdb used MiXCR to reprocess the 5' RACE reads, holding one entry per CDR3 protein. The table lists roughly 180,000 distinct CDR3 sequences, under 14% of them singletons. The V gene is TRBV20-1, the J gene TRBJ2-3; 7 nucleotides agree with TRBD2. The sequencing sample was made of PBMCs or a T cell subset sorted from them (not recorded which). The clonotype comes from a man aged 18-30 years who had mild COVID-19 (a few samples of this study predate the infection). Cell type and time point are not known. CDR3: CSARNLADLTDTQYF. The DNA of the CDR3 is TGCAGTGCCCGAAACCTAGCGGACCTCACAGATACGCAGTATTTT.